Sequencing of this T cell receptor (beta chain) was carried out in a study of blood T cell repertoires in COVID-19 (dated by TCRdb to 2018 to 2020). About the full investigation: The collaborator samples originated in the United States, Italy and Spain and spanned the acute and convalescent phases of COVID-19. The prospective study material was composed of cDNA or gDNA derived from T cells, B-cell-depleted T cells, or PBMCs. Deeply sampled blood TCRbeta repertoires from subjects exposed to, actively infected with, or recovered from COVID-19 were included in the dataset. The repertoires were made available in a free public database intended to serve as a resource for research on the immune response to SARS-CoV-2. Samples came from the ongoing ImmuneRACE study (first 160 participants) plus 1,254 subjects from 6 global collaborators. A de-identified subject ID, COVID-19 status, age in years and sex were almost always included in the sample metadata. HLA class I and class II types, where available, came from metadata supplied by the sample provider rather than from assay-based typing.

Whole blood was collected in K2EDTA tubes by collaborating institutions according to the institutions' own protocols. Collaborator samples were shipped for TCRbeta analysis as frozen whole blood, isolated PBMCs, or DNA extracted from either sample type. In regard to this clone: This receptor's antigen is unknown. Base qualities are missing; no much larger clone stands one base away. The sample has other DNA sequences that encode this CDR3 too.

Beyond this particular receptor, the publication reports: The amount of clinical and demographic metadata varied by source and participant and was provided uncurated.

The immunoSEQ Assay, a bias-controlled multiplex PCR, was used to amplify TCRbeta CDR3 regions from genomic DNA. The study's own analysis went as follows. The number of nucleated cells in each sample was estimated from the amplification of reference gene primers within the assay. Sequence reads were collapsed and filtered to measure the absolute abundance of every unique TCRbeta CDR3 rearrangement. For each sample, productive Simpson clonality was calculated as the square root of Simpson's diversity index over productive rearrangements. TCRdb took over this immuneACCESS table, retaining in-frame rearrangements with V and J assigned. Such tables are incomplete; in checked studies, under half of the missing clones stem from an unresolved V gene, and the remainder is unexplained. The V and J calls and the clone size are those of that table, but D and trimming were determined from the DNA. For this sample the table gives approximately 120,000 clones, of which roughly 69% were detected only once. About 2.2% of the sample belongs to the ten largest clones.

This sequence originates from a woman aged 65 to 85 with acute or convalescent COVID-19. Sample: peripheral blood.

The DNA reads TGTGCCAGCAGCTCCTCCTCCGGAAACACCATATATTTT. Its protein product is CASSSSSGNTIYF. The sequence is built from TRBV7-2 and TRBJ1-3; the D gene identity is not certain. A distance of 8 bases separates the germline ends of V and J, which lose 4 bases and 4 bases respectively. The germline V gene yields SGHTA for CDR1 and FQGNSA for CDR2. From the cysteine through the phenylalanine, the CDR3 covers 13 amino acids. The DNA shown is the 39-base CDR3, in frame from base 1.